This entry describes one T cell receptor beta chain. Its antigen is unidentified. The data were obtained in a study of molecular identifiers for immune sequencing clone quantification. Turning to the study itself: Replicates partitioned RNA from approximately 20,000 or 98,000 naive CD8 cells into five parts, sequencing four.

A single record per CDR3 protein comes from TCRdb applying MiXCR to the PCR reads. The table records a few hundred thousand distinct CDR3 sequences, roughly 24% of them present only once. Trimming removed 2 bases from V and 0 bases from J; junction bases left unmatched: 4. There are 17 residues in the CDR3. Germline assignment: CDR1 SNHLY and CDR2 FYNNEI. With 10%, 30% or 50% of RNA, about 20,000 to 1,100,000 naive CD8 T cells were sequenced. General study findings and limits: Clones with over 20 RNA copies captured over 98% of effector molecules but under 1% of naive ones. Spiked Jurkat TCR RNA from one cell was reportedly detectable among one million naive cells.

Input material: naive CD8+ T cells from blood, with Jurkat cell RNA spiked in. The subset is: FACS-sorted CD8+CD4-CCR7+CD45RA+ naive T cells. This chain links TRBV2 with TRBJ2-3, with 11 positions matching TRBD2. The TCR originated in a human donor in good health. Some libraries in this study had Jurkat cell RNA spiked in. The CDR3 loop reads CASSESASGRSTDTQYF. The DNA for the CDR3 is TGTGCCAGCAGTGAAAGCGCTAGCGGGAGGAGCACAGATACGCAGTATTTT.